This T cell receptor (beta chain) was recovered during a study of Tregs in tolerant kidney transplant recipients. As for the study in general: Mixed chimerism was transient after nonmyeloablative marrow transplants from related graft donors. Study-wide findings and caveats: Expanding Tregs on activated donor B cells appeared to best identify donor-specific TCRbeta clones. Findings come from small patient numbers and require larger validation.

Assay used: immunoSEQ multiplex PCR; TCRdb lists only in-frame clones, some missing. The table shows about 110,000 clones, with 90% occurring only once. V shed 2 bases and J shed 2 bases, with 10 bases lying between them. The CDR3 covers 14 residues. The germline V gene encodes CDR1 MDHEN and CDR2 SYDVKM. Worth noting for this clone: Its specificity is unknown.

Sequenced here: CD4+ T cells from blood, sampled before the transplant. The V call is TRBV28, the J call TRBJ2-7; D possibly corresponds to TRBD1 (5 bases). The source is a human donor who received a combined kidney and bone marrow transplant. CDR3 DNA sequence: TGTGCCAGCAGTTTAAATGCAGGGACCTACGAGCAGTACTTC. Translated, it gives CASSLNAGTYEQYF. Using reference TRBV28 and TRBJ2-7 for the parts outside the CDR3, the full variable domain is DVKVTQSSRYLVKRTGEKVFLECVQDMDHENMFWYRQDPGLGLRLIYFSYDVKMKEKGDIPEGYSVSREKKERFSLILESASTNQTSMYLCASSLNAGTYEQYFGPGTRLTVT.